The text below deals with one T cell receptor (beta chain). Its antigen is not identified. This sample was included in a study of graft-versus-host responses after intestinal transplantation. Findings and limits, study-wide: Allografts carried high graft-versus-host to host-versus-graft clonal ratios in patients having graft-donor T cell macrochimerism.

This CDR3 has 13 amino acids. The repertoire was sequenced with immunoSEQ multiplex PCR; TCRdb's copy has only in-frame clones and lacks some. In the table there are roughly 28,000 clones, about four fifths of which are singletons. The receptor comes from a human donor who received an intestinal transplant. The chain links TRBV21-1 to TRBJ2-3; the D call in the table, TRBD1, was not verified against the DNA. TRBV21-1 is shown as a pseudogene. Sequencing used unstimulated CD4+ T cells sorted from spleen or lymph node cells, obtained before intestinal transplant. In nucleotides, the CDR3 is TGTGCCAGCAGGGACAGGGAGGTAGATACGCAGTATTTT. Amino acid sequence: CASRDREVDTQYF.